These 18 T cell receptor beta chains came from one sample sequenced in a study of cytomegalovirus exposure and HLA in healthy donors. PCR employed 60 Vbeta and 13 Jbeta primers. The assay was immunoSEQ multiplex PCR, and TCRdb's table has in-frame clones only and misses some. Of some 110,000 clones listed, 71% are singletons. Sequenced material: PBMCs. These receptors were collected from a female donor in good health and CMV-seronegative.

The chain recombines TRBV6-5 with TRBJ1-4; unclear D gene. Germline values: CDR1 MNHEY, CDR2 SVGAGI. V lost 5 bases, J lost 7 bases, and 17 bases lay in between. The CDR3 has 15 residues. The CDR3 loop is CASSPQSRGSEKLFF. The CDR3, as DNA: TGTGCCAGCAGTCCCCAGTCGAGAGGTTCTGAAAAACTGTTTTTT.

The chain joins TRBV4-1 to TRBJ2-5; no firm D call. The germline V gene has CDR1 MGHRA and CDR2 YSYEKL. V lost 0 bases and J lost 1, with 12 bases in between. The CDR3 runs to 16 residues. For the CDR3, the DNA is TGCGCCAGCAGCCAAGATCATGTAAGAGGCCAAGAGACCCAGTACTTC. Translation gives CASSQDHVRGQETQYF.

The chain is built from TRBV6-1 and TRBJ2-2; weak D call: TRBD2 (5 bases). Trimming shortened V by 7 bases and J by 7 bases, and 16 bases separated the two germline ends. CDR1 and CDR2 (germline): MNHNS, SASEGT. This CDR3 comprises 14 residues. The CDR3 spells CASKEDPRDGELFF. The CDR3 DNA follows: TGTGCCAGCAAGGAAGATCCCCGGGACGGGGAGCTGTTTTTT.

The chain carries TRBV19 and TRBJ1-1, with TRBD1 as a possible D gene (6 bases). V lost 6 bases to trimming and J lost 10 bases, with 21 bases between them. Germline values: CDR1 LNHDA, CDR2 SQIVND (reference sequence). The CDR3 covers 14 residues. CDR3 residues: CASSLWELRGGAFF. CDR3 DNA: TGTGCCAGTAGCTTATGGGAACTCCGAGGGGGAGCTTTCTTT.

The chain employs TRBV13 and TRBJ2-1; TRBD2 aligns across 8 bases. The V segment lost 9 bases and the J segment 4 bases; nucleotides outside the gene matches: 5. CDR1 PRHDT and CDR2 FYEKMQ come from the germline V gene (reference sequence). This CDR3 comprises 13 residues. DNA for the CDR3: TGTGCCAGTAGCGGGGAGCCTTACAATGAGCAGTTCTTC. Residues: CASSGEPYNEQFF.

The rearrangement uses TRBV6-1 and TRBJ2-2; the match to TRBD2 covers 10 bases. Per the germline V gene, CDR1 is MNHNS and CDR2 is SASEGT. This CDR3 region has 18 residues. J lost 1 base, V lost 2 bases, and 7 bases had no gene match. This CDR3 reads CASSERPSGSRNTGELFF. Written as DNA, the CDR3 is TGTGCCAGCAGTGAACGTCCTAGCGGGAGTAGGAACACCGGGGAGCTGTTTTTT.

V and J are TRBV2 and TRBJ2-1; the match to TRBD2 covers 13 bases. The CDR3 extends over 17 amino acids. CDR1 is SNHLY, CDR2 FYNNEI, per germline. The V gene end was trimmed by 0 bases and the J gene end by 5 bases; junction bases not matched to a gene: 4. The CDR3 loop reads CASSEARGLAGNNEQFF. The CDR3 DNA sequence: TGTGCCAGCAGTGAAGCGAGGGGACTAGCGGGAAACAATGAGCAGTTCTTC.

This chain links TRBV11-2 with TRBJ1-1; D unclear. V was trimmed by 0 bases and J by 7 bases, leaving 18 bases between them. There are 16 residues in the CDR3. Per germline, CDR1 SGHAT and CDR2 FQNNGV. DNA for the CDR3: TGTGCCAGCAGCTTAGATCAGTATGGAGGAGTAGGTGAAGCTTTCTTT. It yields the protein CASSLDQYGGVGEAFF.

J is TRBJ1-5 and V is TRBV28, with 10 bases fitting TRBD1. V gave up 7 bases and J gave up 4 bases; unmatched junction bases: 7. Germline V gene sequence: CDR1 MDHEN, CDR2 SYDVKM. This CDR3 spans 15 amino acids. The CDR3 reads CASTLDRGPNQPQHF. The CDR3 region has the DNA TGTGCCAGCACCCTTGACAGGGGGCCAAATCAGCCCCAGCATTTT.

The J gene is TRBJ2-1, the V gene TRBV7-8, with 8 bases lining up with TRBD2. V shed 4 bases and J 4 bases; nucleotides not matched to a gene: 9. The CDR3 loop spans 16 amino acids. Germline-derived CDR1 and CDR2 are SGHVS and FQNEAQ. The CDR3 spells CASSSTAGVGYNEQFF. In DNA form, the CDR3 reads TGTGCCAGCAGCTCCACAGCGGGAGTAGGGTACAATGAGCAGTTCTTC.

In nucleotides, the CDR3 is TGTGCCAGCAGTCGACTAGCGGGAGGATCGACCAACAATGAGCAGTTCTTC. It encodes CASSRLAGGSTNNEQFF. J is TRBJ2-1 and V is TRBV5-5; 13 bases match TRBD2. The junction had 10 bases not matched to a gene; V was cut back by 5 bases and J by 5 bases. The CDR3 is made up of 17 amino acids. Germline V CDR1 and CDR2: SGHKS, YYEKEE (reference sequence).

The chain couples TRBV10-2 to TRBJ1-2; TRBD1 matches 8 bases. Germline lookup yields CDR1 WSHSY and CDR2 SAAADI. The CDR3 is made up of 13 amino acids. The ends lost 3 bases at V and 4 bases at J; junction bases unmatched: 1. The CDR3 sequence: CASSETGGYGYTF. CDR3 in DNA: TGCGCCAGCAGTGAAACAGGGGGCTATGGCTACACCTTC.

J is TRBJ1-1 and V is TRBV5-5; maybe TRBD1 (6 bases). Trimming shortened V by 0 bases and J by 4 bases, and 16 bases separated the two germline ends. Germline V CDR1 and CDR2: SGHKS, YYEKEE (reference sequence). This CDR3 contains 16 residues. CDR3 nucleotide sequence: TGTGCCAGCAGCTTGGGTACAGGGTCCCTGGGCACTGAAGCTTTCTTT. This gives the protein CASSLGTGSLGTEAFF.

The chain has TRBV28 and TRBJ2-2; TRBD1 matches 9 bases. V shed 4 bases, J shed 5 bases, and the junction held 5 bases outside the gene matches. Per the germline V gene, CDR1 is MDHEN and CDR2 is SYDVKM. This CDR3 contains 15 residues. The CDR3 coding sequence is TGTGCCAGCAGTTCCCCCGGGACAGGGACCGGGGAGCTGTTTTTT. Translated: CASSSPGTGTGELFF. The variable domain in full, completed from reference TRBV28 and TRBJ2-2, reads DVKVTQSSRYLVKRTGEKVFLECVQDMDHENMFWYRQDPGLGLRLIYFSYDVKMKEKGDIPEGYSVSREKKERFSLILESASTNQTSMYLCASSSPGTGTGELFFGEGSRLTVL.

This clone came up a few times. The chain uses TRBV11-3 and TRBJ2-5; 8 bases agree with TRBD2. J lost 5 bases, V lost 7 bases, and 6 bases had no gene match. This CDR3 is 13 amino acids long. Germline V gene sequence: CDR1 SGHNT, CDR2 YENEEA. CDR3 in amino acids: CASTRGGVETQYF. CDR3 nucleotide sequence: TGTGCCAGCACCCGGGGGGGAGTGGAGACCCAGTACTTC.

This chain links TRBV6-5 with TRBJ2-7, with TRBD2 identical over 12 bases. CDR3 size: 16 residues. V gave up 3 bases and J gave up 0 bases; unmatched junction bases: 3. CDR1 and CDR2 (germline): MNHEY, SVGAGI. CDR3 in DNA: TGTGCCAGCAGTTATTCGGGACTAGCGGGCTCCTACGAGCAGTACTTC. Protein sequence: CASSYSGLAGSYEQYF.

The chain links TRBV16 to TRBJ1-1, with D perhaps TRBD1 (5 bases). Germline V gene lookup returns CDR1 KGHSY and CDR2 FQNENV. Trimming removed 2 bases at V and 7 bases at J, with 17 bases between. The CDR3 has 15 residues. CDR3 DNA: TGTGCCAGCAGCCAAGGTTCCGGGGGACCCGATGAAGCTTTCTTT. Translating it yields CASSQGSGGPDEAFF.

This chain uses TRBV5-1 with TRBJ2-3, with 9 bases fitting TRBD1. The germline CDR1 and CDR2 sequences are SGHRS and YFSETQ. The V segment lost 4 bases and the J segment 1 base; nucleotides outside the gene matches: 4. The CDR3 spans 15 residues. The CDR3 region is CASSLWDRGTDTQYF. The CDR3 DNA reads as TGCGCCAGCAGCCTATGGGACAGGGGCACAGATACGCAGTATTTT.